This T cell receptor beta chain was sequenced in a study of shared clonotypes between healthy human individuals (TCRdb year 2020). As for the study more broadly: The cohort included a few men and a couple of women between 18 and 49 years of age. Per donor, three plates each were used for CD4 naive and CD4 memory, two for CD8 naive, and one for CD8 memory. The study deeply sequenced blood TCR repertoires of about five healthy adults to estimate repertoire size and the extent of clonotype sharing between individuals. Libraries were prepared and TCR repertoires were sequenced by different laboratories using diverse techniques, in order to increase sequencing depth and limit assay-specific biases. Each donor's leukapheresis produced roughly between about 0.8 and 10 billion PBMCs. General study outcomes and caveats: Higher generation probabilities were observed for clonotypes shared by all four sorted-subset donors than for non-shared clonotypes. When a handful of donors were compared, the shared fraction of clonotypes was approximately 5% for naive CD4, 3.5% to 4% for naive CD8, about 2.5% for memory CD4, and 0.35% to 0.5% for memory CD8. Naive subsets generally had larger estimated clonotype richness than memory subsets. Based on pairwise subsampling, the degree of clonotype sharing among donors was expected to be affected by sequencing depth. Because the study included only a small number of donors, the genetic and exposure-history diversity represented was limited. Sampling was restricted to blood, and TCR repertoires in tissue are likely to differ from TCR repertoires in blood. Rarefaction of sorted-subset datasets indicated incomplete sequencing despite the large sequencing depth.

Using the deep immunoSEQ assay, multiplex PCR amplified TCR CDR3 regions from genomic DNA. Extracted genomic DNA from each cell subset was spread evenly across all wells of several immunoSEQ 96-well plates, with each plate serving as a replicate. For sorted subsets, 150 to 250 ng genomic DNA, equal to tens of thousands of T cell genomes, was loaded into each replicate PCR. Purified libraries were quantified with a Qubit 3.0 fluorometer, sized on a Bioanalyzer 2100, and re-quantified with the KAPA Library Quantification kit. Every immunoSEQ 96-well plate was sequenced on a dedicated single-read 150-cycle Illumina NextSeq 550 flow cell. The authors processed their data as follows. Because the immunoSEQ output included only junctional sequences and no quality scores, the filtering could not be the same as the filtering used for full-length reads. Sequences were annotated with PyIR, a Python wrapper for IgBLAST v1.9, using IMGT germline references to assign V/J genes and CDR3. Reads with weak V/J assignments (E-value above 1e-6), missing CDR3, stop codons, out-of-frame junctions, or ambiguous translated residues were removed. A V3J clonotype was defined by an identical inferred V gene, J gene, and CDR3 amino acid sequence. Percentage overlap between repertoires was computed as shared unique clonotypes divided by the size of the smaller repertoire. Repertoire richness was assessed with RTK rarefaction, the Chao1 estimator, and Recon v2.1 estimates of unobserved clonotypes. For all TCRbeta clonotypes obtained by the gDNA method from several donors, generation probabilities were computed with OLGA. TCRdb limited this immuneACCESS table to in-frame rearrangements with V and J called. A share of clones is missing; checked studies link under half to unresolved V genes, and the rest is unexplained. The V and J calls and clone size were taken over from that table, and D and trimming were inferred from the DNA. The sample includes roughly 2 million clones, with approximately 96% observed a single time. The top ten hold over 0.1% of the sample.

About this clone itself: Its antigen is currently not known. Base qualities are not at hand, and no much larger clone is one base apart.

Donors were healthy HIV-negative adults with no recently reported acute infections or vaccinations. Only Caucasian adults living in Nashville, Tennessee, USA were represented among the donors. CD4+ T cells were enriched by magnetic negative selection, after which naive cells were positively selected on CD45RA and the negative fraction was taken as the memory subset. Blood was collected by leukapheresis, and PBMCs were isolated by Ficoll-Histopaque density gradient centrifugation and then cryopreserved in liquid nitrogen vapor phase. Analytical flow cytometry was used to check the purity and quantity of every magnetically sorted T cell population. Genomic DNA was isolated from every sorted fraction and measured by UV absorbance on a Nanodrop 2000c. This TCR was sampled from a young man in good health. Sequencing input: naive CD4+ T cells sorted from blood. The cell subset or site label here, explained by the study, means: CD45RA+ positively selected.

The CDR3 here reads CASSYEQGLKSPLHF. The DNA sequence is TGTGCCAGCAGCTACGAACAGGGGTTGAAATCACCCCTCCACTTT. This sequence uses TRBV5-5 and TRBJ1-6; 7 central nucleotides agree with TRBD1. From its cysteine to its phenylalanine, the CDR3 spans 15 amino acids. Only the CDR3 portion is preserved as DNA: 45 bases, with reading frame beginning at the first base. Unmatched junction bases come to 10, with V trimmed by 3 bases and J by 10 bases. For CDR1 and CDR2, the germline V gene (reference sequence) lists SGHKS and YYEKEE.